Listed below are T cell receptor beta chains from one sample, sequenced in a study of blood T cells in healthy people across ages. TCRdb re-called the 5' RACE reads with MiXCR, one entry per CDR3 protein. This table has 890,000 or so distinct CDR3 sequences, less than 80% appearing once. The sequencing input was blood. Every receptor here comes from a man younger than 45 in good health. CDR3s include the opening cysteine and the closing phenylalanine or tryptophan. The D gene is left open where the match is weak. Clone size is shown for a subset of rows, as once, few, many or a class of expanded clone.

D	V	J	size	CDR3	DNA
TRBD2	TRBV5-1	TRBJ2-1	-	CASSLAIAGSNEQFF	TGCGCCAGCAGCTTGGCGATAGCGGGGAGCAATGAGCAGTTCTTC
-	TRBV29-1	TRBJ2-3	few	CSVEFRATALYF	TGCAGCGTTGAATTCCGGGCCACAGCCCTGTATTTT
-	TRBV6-2/TRBV6-3	TRBJ2-5	-	CASKVRRLQETQYF	TGTGCCAGCAAGGTCAGACGACTTCAAGAGACCCAGTACTTC
TRBD2	TRBV29-1	TRBJ2-5	few	CSVDTSGGTKTQYF	TGCAGCGTGGACACTAGCGGGGGAACAAAGACCCAGTACTTC
TRBD2	TRBV5-1	TRBJ2-1	many	CASSLDSFGLAGQFF	TGCGCCAGCAGCTTGGATAGTTTTGGACTAGCGGGGCAGTTCTTC
-	TRBV3-1	TRBJ2-1	-	CASSPNRVGINEQFF	TGTGCCAGCAGCCCAAATAGGGTGGGGATCAATGAGCAGTTCTTC
TRBD1	TRBV7-2	TRBJ2-6	few	CASSPRGTGSGANVLTF	TGTGCCAGCAGCCCAAGAGGGACAGGCTCTGGGGCCAACGTCCTGACTTTC
-	TRBV5-1	TRBJ2-6	-	CASSFDPGGANVLTF	TGCGCCAGCAGCTTCGATCCCGGGGGGGCCAACGTCCTGACTTTC
-	TRBV4-3	TRBJ2-1	-	CASSPTGAGAYNEQFF	TGCGCCAGCAGTCCTACAGGAGCTGGCGCCTACAATGAGCAGTTCTTC
-	TRBV27	TRBJ1-4	-	CASSFLPRQPTTNEKLFF	TGTGCCAGCAGTTTCCTACCCCGACAGCCCACAACTAATGAAAAACTGTTTTTT
-	TRBV28	TRBJ1-5	-	CASSSGVGQPQHF	TGTGCCAGCAGTTCAGGGGTCGGTCAGCCCCAGCATTTT
TRBD2	TRBV27	TRBJ2-7	few	CASSTGTSGRSYEQYF	TGTGCCAGCAGCACCGGGACTAGCGGTCGGTCCTACGAGCAGTACTTC
TRBD1	TRBV13	TRBJ1-2	-	CASSFLDRGNYGYTF	TGTGCCAGCAGCTTCTTGGACAGGGGAAACTATGGCTACACCTTC
TRBD1	TRBV20-1	TRBJ1-5	-	CSAGGGVNQPQHF	TGCAGTGCGGGAGGGGGCGTCAATCAGCCCCAGCATTTT
TRBD2	TRBV10-2	TRBJ2-1	-	CASSRAGGFHEQFF	TGCGCCAGCAGTCGAGCGGGGGGGTTTCATGAGCAGTTCTTC
-	TRBV6-2/TRBV6-3	TRBJ2-1	-	CASNREGGTVNEQFF	TGTGCCAGCAACCGAGAGGGGGGGACTGTAAATGAGCAGTTCTTC
TRBD2	TRBV20-1	TRBJ2-7	few	CSVWRGREQYF	TGCAGTGTATGGCGCGGGAGAGAGCAGTACTTC
TRBD1	TRBV20-1	TRBJ1-2	-	CSARDRVNYGYTF	TGCAGTGCTAGGGACAGGGTGAACTATGGCTACACCTTC
TRBD2	TRBV7-2	TRBJ2-5	medium-sized	CASSPPGLEETQYF	TGTGCCAGCAGCCCGCCGGGACTAGAAGAGACCCAGTACTTC
-	TRBV20-1	TRBJ2-1	once	CSAVEPAESSYNEQFF	TGCAGTGCCGTTGAACCAGCCGAAAGCTCCTACAATGAGCAGTTCTTC
TRBD1	TRBV20-1	TRBJ2-6	-	CSATDRDTSGANVLTF	TGCAGTGCTACGGACAGGGACACCTCTGGGGCCAACGTCCTGACTTTC
-	TRBV2	TRBJ1-2	few	CASSDWAGTNYGYTF	TGTGCCAGCAGTGACTGGGCAGGGACTAACTATGGCTACACCTTC
TRBD2	TRBV6-2/TRBV6-3	TRBJ2-5	-	CASSYPTGLDMGRQETQYF	TGTGCCAGCAGTTACCCTACAGGACTAGATATGGGGAGACAAGAGACCCAGTACTTC
-	TRBV12-3/TRBV12-4	TRBJ2-1	-	CTSSFLGSSYNEQFF	TGTACCAGCAGTTTCCTAGGGAGCTCCTACAATGAGCAGTTCTTC
-	TRBV12-3/TRBV12-4	TRBJ2-5	-	CASSVAVWETQYF	TGTGCCAGCAGTGTAGCAGTCTGGGAGACCCAGTACTTC
TRBD1	TRBV7-2	TRBJ2-5	few	CASSWVGTGHEQYF	TGTGCCAGCAGCTGGGTAGGGACAGGGCATGAGCAGTACTTC
-	TRBV3-1	TRBJ2-1	-	CASSQEPGGGYNEQFF	TGTGCCAGCAGCCAAGAGCCCGGGGGCGGATACAATGAGCAGTTCTTC
-	TRBV20-1	TRBJ1-6	once	CSASRDIDSPLHF	TGCAGTGCCAGCCGGGACATTGATTCACCCCTCCACTTT
-	TRBV4-2	TRBJ2-7	-	CASSQGKASYEQYF	TGTGCCAGCAGCCAAGGGAAGGCCTCCTACGAGCAGTACTTC
-	TRBV4-3	TRBJ2-3	-	CASSQDGGRKSSTDTQYF	TGCGCCAGCAGCCAAGACGGGGGGCGAAAGAGTAGCACAGATACGCAGTATTTT
-	TRBV20-1	TRBJ1-2	few	CSALDRANAYTF	TGCAGTGCGCTGGACAGAGCCAATGCCTACACCTTC
TRBD1	TRBV7-9	TRBJ2-2	-	CASSPNGQGVTGELFF	TGTGCCAGCAGCCCCAACGGGCAGGGGGTTACCGGGGAGCTGTTTTTT
-	TRBV4-3	TRBJ1-4	few	CASSQESGLREKLFF	TGCGCCAGCAGCCAGGAAAGCGGGCTAAGGGAAAAACTGTTTTTT
TRBD2	TRBV9	TRBJ2-5	-	CASSPETSGGPTQETQYF	TGTGCCAGCAGCCCCGAGACTAGCGGGGGACCAACACAAGAGACCCAGTACTTC
TRBD1	TRBV29-1	TRBJ1-3	-	CSVGVDRDWGNTIYF	TGCAGCGTTGGAGTAGACAGGGATTGGGGAAACACCATATATTTT
-	TRBV4-1	TRBJ1-4	-	CASSQDRGGNEKLFF	TGCGCCAGCAGCCAAGATCGAGGCGGTAATGAAAAACTGTTTTTT
TRBD2	TRBV7-2	TRBJ2-3	-	CASSPEEASGVWGTDTQYF	TGTGCCAGCAGCCCCGAGGAGGCTAGCGGGGTGTGGGGCACAGATACGCAGTATTTT
-	TRBV27	TRBJ1-4	-	CASSDWSGEKLFF	TGTGCCAGCAGTGACTGGTCTGGTGAAAAACTGTTTTTT